Below are 25 T cell receptor beta chains sequenced from a single sample in a study of patients and donors after allogeneic stem cell transplantation. TCRdb used MiXCR to reprocess the RT-PCR reads, holding one entry per CDR3 protein. The table shows 390,000 or so distinct CDR3 sequences, with more than 15% occurring only once. The sequenced material came from blood, either unsorted or a sorted T cell fraction (not recorded which). The receptors derive from a human donor who was either an allogeneic HSCT recipient or a stem cell or donor lymphocyte infusion donor (not recorded which). It is not recorded whose cells these are; they may come from a transplant donor.

The genes are TRBV27 and TRBJ2-6; D gene ambiguous. V lost 11 bases, J lost 0 bases, and 8 bases lay in between. This CDR3 has 13 residues. CDR1 is MNHEY and CDR2 is SMNVEV in the germline V gene (reference sequence). CDR3 sequence: CAVRNSGANVLTF. The CDR3 DNA reads as TGTGCCGTCAGGAACTCTGGGGCCAACGTCCTGACTTTC.

The rearrangement uses TRBV2 and TRBJ2-7; no firm D call. Trimming pared 6 bases from V and 4 bases from J, leaving 7 bases between. Looked up from germline, CDR1 is SNHLY and CDR2 is FYNNEI. This CDR3 contains 11 residues. This CDR3 reads CASRNRYEQYF. The CDR3 nucleotides read TGTGCCAGCAGAAACAGATACGAGCAGTACTTC.

The chain employs TRBV11-2 and TRBJ2-1, with D possibly matching TRBD2 (6 bases). The CDR3 has 15 amino acids. V lost 5 bases and J lost 9, with 20 bases in between. The V gene's germline CDR1 is SGHAT and CDR2 FQNNGV. This CDR3 reads CASSPPRGNAGEQFF. In DNA form, the CDR3 reads TGTGCCAGCAGCCCACCCCGGGGGAATGCTGGTGAGCAGTTCTTC.

The rearrangement uses TRBV27 and TRBJ2-7; 9 bases are shared with TRBD1. Germline V CDR1 and CDR2: MNHEY, SMNVEV (reference sequence). J was trimmed by 4 bases and V by 5 bases; bases with no gene match: 9. CDR3 length: 15 amino acids. The CDR3 region is CASSPRDRGIYEQYF. The CDR3, as DNA: TGTGCCAGCAGTCCCCGCGACAGGGGGATATACGAGCAGTACTTC.

This clonotype was recorded a few times. The chain couples TRBV20-1 to TRBJ2-1, with D perhaps TRBD2 (5 bases). The germline V gene has CDR1 DFQATT and CDR2 SNEGSKA (reference sequence). The CDR3 is 15 residues long. With 1 base removed from V and 8 bases from J, the gap between germline ends came to 18 bases. This CDR3 is CSARGPLALDDEQFF. In DNA form, the CDR3 reads TGCAGTGCTAGAGGTCCGCTAGCTCTCGACGATGAGCAGTTCTTC.

J is TRBJ1-2 and V is TRBV9; 7 bases agree with TRBD1. The CDR3 is made up of 15 amino acids. The germline V gene encodes CDR1 SGDLS and CDR2 YYNGEE. The J segment lost 7 bases and the V segment lost 0 bases, leaving 9 bases of the junction unmatched. The CDR3, as DNA: TGTGCCAGCAGCGTAGATCCCGACAGGGCGAGTGGCTACACCTTC. Translated, it gives CASSVDPDRASGYTF.

The chain uses TRBV20-1 and TRBJ1-5, with TRBD1 matching over 8 bases. V dropped 0 bases and J dropped 1; count of bases not matched to a gene: 5. This CDR3 region has 16 residues. CDR1 and CDR2 (germline): DFQATT, SNEGSKA (reference sequence). Written as DNA, the CDR3 is TGCAGTGCTAGAGATGCCGACAGGGGAAGCAATCAGCCCCAGCATTTT. Translated, it gives CSARDADRGSNQPQHF.

This clonotype has a handful of counts. The rearrangement joins TRBV10-3 to TRBJ2-2, with D perhaps TRBD1 (6 bases). The CDR3 has 13 residues. CDR1 ENHRY and CDR2 SYGVKD come from the germline V gene. The germline V and J ends were trimmed by 7 bases and 5 bases, with 11 bases remaining between them. CDR3 residues: CAIKNRATGELFF. The CDR3 coding sequence is TGTGCCATCAAAAACAGGGCTACCGGGGAGCTGTTTTTT.

V usage is TRBV19 and J usage is TRBJ1-5; D is uncertain. This CDR3 is 15 amino acids long. Germline V gene data show CDR1 as LNHDA and CDR2 as SQIVND (reference sequence). Trimming left V 2 bases short and J 5 bases short, with 13 bases between. This chain's CDR3 is CASSIRLFGDQPQHF. CDR3 DNA: TGTGCCAGTAGTATAAGGTTATTCGGGGATCAGCCCCAGCATTTT.

This clonotype has just a few counts. This chain connects TRBV14 to TRBJ2-7; weak D call: TRBD2 (5 bases). The V end was cut by 4 bases, the J end by 1 base, with 14 bases between. The CDR3 length is 15 residues. Germline-derived CDR1 and CDR2 are SGHDN and FVKESK. CDR3 in DNA: TGTGCCAGCAGCCCCCTCGGGAAGGGATCCTACGAGCAGTACTTC. Encoded protein: CASSPLGKGSYEQYF.

This clonotype turned up a few times. This rearrangement joins TRBV12-3 or TRBV12-4 to TRBJ2-1, with D hard to call. This CDR3 has 11 residues. Trimming left V 8 bases short and J 10 bases short, with 12 bases between. CDR3 nucleotides: TGTGCCAGCGGAACCCGGGTGGAGCAGTTCTTC. It specifies CASGTRVEQFF.

This clonotype was counted a few times. This chain uses TRBV12-3 or TRBV12-4 with TRBJ2-1, with TRBD2 as a possible D gene (5 bases). CDR3 length equals 12 residues. V was cut by 6 bases and J by 10 bases, with 13 bases left in between. In DNA form, the CDR3 reads TGTGCCAGCAGCCCAACTAGTTGGGAGCAGTTCTTC. Its translation is CASSPTSWEQFF.

This clonotype was seen a handful of times. Here the CDR3 reads CASSLRRGRRGTEAFF. Written as DNA, the CDR3 is TGCGCCAGCAGCCTTCGACGGGGCAGGCGGGGCACTGAAGCTTTCTTT. The rearrangement links TRBV4-1 to TRBJ1-1; perhaps TRBD1 as D (5 bases). Trimming removed 4 bases at V and 4 bases at J, with 19 bases between. This CDR3 contains 16 residues. Germline V gene data show CDR1 as MGHRA and CDR2 as YSYEKL.

This clonotype has more than one count but fewer than ten. The V gene is TRBV12-3 or TRBV12-4, the J gene TRBJ1-1; TRBD1 agrees at 8 bases. CDR3 length: 14 residues. V was pared by 7 bases and J by 1 base, with 5 bases of the junction left unmatched. The CDR3 here is CASIGQGKNTEAFF. The CDR3 region has the DNA TGTGCCAGCATCGGACAGGGAAAGAACACTGAAGCTTTCTTT.

There are many counts of this clonotype. The chain combines TRBV20-1 with TRBJ2-1; TRBD1 aligns across 9 bases. The germline V gene encodes CDR1 DFQATT and CDR2 SNEGSKA (reference sequence). The CDR3 runs 14 residues. V shed 1 base, J shed 7 bases, and the junction held 5 bases outside the gene matches. The CDR3 region has the DNA TGCAGTGCTAGAGGGGACAGGGCAGGGAATGAGCAGTTCTTC. This encodes CSARGDRAGNEQFF.

CDR3 loop: CASSLGGMVETQYF. The CDR3 DNA is TGTGCCAGCAGTTTAGGGGGCATGGTCGAGACCCAGTACTTC. This chain uses TRBV12-3 or TRBV12-4 with TRBJ2-5; D might be TRBD1 (5 bases). This CDR3 spans 14 amino acids. Trimming cost V 1 base and J 5 bases, with 11 bases left between them.

The rearrangement joins TRBV5-1 to TRBJ1-1; D not certain. Trimming took off 4 bases at V and 3 bases at J, with 16 bases between the two ends. The CDR3 consists of 15 residues. Germline V lookup: CDR1 SGHRS, CDR2 YFSETQ. DNA for the CDR3: TGCGCCAGCAGCACAGTTTCTCTAGGGTACACTGAAGCTTTCTTT. Translating it yields CASSTVSLGYTEAFF.

In its sample, this clonotype was seen a few times. The rearrangement uses TRBV5-1 and TRBJ2-3; 9 bases agree with TRBD2. The CDR3 extends over 13 amino acids. Germline loops: CDR1 SGHRS, CDR2 YFSETQ. J was trimmed by 3 bases and V by 6 bases; bases with no gene match: 2. CDR3 sequence reads: CASIGLATDTQYF. The CDR3 DNA reads TGCGCCAGCATCGGACTAGCGACAGATACGCAGTATTTT.

This clonotype was observed a few times. The rearrangement joins TRBV6-5 to TRBJ1-1, with a tentative D call TRBD1 (5 bases). V was pared by 5 bases and J by 8 bases, with 12 bases between. CDR3 length equals 12 residues. CDR1 is MNHEY and CDR2 is SVGAGI in the germline V gene. The DNA of the CDR3 is TGTGCCAGCAGTACCGGGGGTGCAGAAGCTTTCTTT. This translates into CASSTGGAEAFF.

This clonotype was counted a few times. The chain uses TRBV6-1 and TRBJ1-5; weak D call: TRBD1 (6 bases). The V end was cut by 6 bases, the J end by 5 bases, with 17 bases between. The germline V gene has CDR1 MNHNS and CDR2 SASEGT. This CDR3 has 15 residues. CDR3 loop: CASRQTGLRDQPQHF. The CDR3, as DNA: TGTGCCAGCAGGCAAACAGGGTTAAGGGATCAGCCCCAGCATTTT.

V usage is TRBV2 and J usage is TRBJ2-1; 9 positions match TRBD2. Per the germline V gene, CDR1 is SNHLY and CDR2 is FYNNEI. Losses at the gene ends were 2 bases for V and 4 bases for J; bases not matched to a gene: 3. The CDR3 sequence is 15 residues long. The CDR3 DNA reads TGTGCCAGCAGTGAACTAGCGGGGAATTACAATGAGCAGTTCTTC. Translating it yields CASSELAGNYNEQFF.

CDR3 amino acids: CASSQGPGQGVYEQYF. The CDR3 coding sequence is TGCGCCAGCAGCCAGGGACCGGGACAGGGGGTATACGAGCAGTACTTC. V gene TRBV4-1 combines with J gene TRBJ2-7; 11 positions agree with TRBD1. This CDR3 has 16 residues. The V gene end was trimmed by 3 bases and the J gene end by 4 bases; junction bases not matched to a gene: 8. Germline V gene sequence: CDR1 MGHRA, CDR2 YSYEKL.

This clonotype came up many times. The chain combines TRBV4-3 with TRBJ1-6; D possibly corresponds to TRBD1 (5 bases). Germline V lookup: CDR1 LGHNA, CDR2 YSLEER. The CDR3 extends over 16 amino acids. V was clipped by 0 bases and J by 5 bases, with 11 bases between them. CDR3 in amino acids: CASSQDWGRDNSPLHF. In DNA, the CDR3 is TGCGCCAGCAGCCAAGATTGGGGGAGAGATAATTCACCCCTCCACTTT.

The chain has TRBV5-1 and TRBJ2-7, with 9 bases fitting TRBD2. The germline gives CDR1 SGHRS, CDR2 YFSETQ. V lost 7 bases to trimming and J lost 5 bases; unmatched junction nucleotides: 7. The CDR3 totals 13 residues. CDR3 coding DNA: TGCGCCAGCTCCGGACTAGCGATCCACGAGCAGTACTTC. Its protein is CASSGLAIHEQYF.

The rearrangement links TRBV20-1 to TRBJ1-6; D is perhaps TRBD1 (5 bases). Trimming stripped 0 bases from V and 7 bases from J, with 16 bases between. This CDR3 spans 16 amino acids. Germline V gene data show CDR1 as DFQATT and CDR2 as SNEGSKA (reference sequence). The CDR3 DNA sequence: TGCAGTGCTAGAGATCTGGGGACCCAGAGGAATTCACCCCTCCACTTT. This sequence encodes CSARDLGTQRNSPLHF.